This T cell receptor (beta chain) is drawn from a study of T-cell reconstitution after alpha-beta-depleted transplantation in children. This clonotype was counted once. Lacking the conserved final phenylalanine or tryptophan, this CDR3 likely reflects a read error. The germline CDR1 and CDR2 sequences are SGHAT and FQNNGV. The CDR3 is 13 residues long. Library preparation (for TCRbeta) was performed with unique molecular identifiers. MiXCR, run by TCRdb on the PCR reads, gives a single entry per CDR3 protein. The sample has a few hundred thousand distinct CDR3 sequences; 9% to 12% are singletons. The chain combines TRBV11-2 with TRBJ1-2; maybe TRBD1 (5 bases). The sequencing here drew on PBMCs from the stem cell graft donor, taken from the stem cell graft. The sequence was obtained from a human donor who donated a stem cell graft to a child with acute lymphoblastic leukemia. The CDR3 loop reads CASSRQTNYGYTL. The CDR3 DNA is TGTGCCAGCAGCCGACAGACTAATTATGGCTACACCTTG.